These 10 T cell receptor beta chains share one sample of origin, sequenced in a study of T cell responses to AZD1222 COVID-19 vaccine. Method: immunoSEQ multiplex PCR; TCRdb's copy keeps in-frame clones and lacks some. The sample consists of more than 85,000 clones, around 87% of them appearing once. The material sequenced was peripheral blood, taken 28 days after the second AZD1222 dose. The source is an adult who received the AZD1222 COVID-19 vaccine.

CDR3 region: CASSPRTSGMETQYF. Here the CDR3 DNA reads TGTGCCAGCAGCCCCCGGACTAGCGGGATGGAGACCCAGTACTTC. The chain carries TRBV9 and TRBJ2-5; 12 bases agree with TRBD2. The germline V gene encodes CDR1 SGDLS and CDR2 YYNGEE. J gave up 5 bases and V 4 bases, and 6 bases lay outside the gene matches. This CDR3 comprises 15 residues.

This clone was found once. The CDR3 nucleotides read TGTGCCAGCAGTTTTGAAGCCTCTGGGGCCAACGTCCTGACTTTC. Translation gives CASSFEASGANVLTF. The V gene is TRBV27, the J gene TRBJ2-6, with D unclear. The germline V and J ends were trimmed by 3 bases and 0 bases, with 6 bases remaining between them. The CDR3 totals 15 residues. Germline CDR1 MNHEY, CDR2 SMNVEV (reference sequence).

This chain joins TRBV11-2 and TRBJ2-5, with 13 bases lining up with TRBD2. Germline CDR1 reads SGHAT; CDR2 reads FQNNGV. This CDR3 is built from 15 residues. V trimming: 5 bases; J trimming: 5 bases; junction bases outside the gene matches: 5. The CDR3 DNA is TGTGCCAGCAGCACGGGGACTAGCGGGACGGAGACCCAGTACTTC. This gives the protein CASSTGTSGTETQYF.

The chain combines TRBV3-1 (or the pseudogene TRBV3-2) with TRBJ2-7, with D unclear. The V and J ends lost 1 base and 4 bases respectively, with 5 bases between them. CDR1 LGHDT and CDR2 YNNKEL come from the germline V gene (reference sequence). The CDR3 consists of 12 residues. CDR3 nucleotide sequence: TGTGCCAGCAGCCAAGCTGCGTACGAGCAGTACTTC. Amino acids: CASSQAAYEQYF.

This chain connects TRBV3-1 (or the pseudogene TRBV3-2) to TRBJ1-5; D perhaps matches TRBD1 (5 bases). CDR3 length: 14 amino acids. The V end lost 0 bases, the J end lost 4 bases, and 7 bases lay between the germline ends. The V gene's germline CDR1 is LGHDT and CDR2 YNNKEL (reference sequence). CDR3 in amino acids: CASSQDGGNQPQHF. DNA of the CDR3: TGTGCCAGCAGCCAAGATGGGGGGAATCAGCCCCAGCATTTT.

The rearrangement links TRBV4-3 to TRBJ2-5, with 11 positions matching TRBD1. The trim removed 5 bases at V and 4 bases at J, leaving 9 bases unmatched. The germline CDR1 and CDR2 sequences are LGHNA and YSLEER. The CDR3 contains 16 residues. The CDR3: CASSYGWGTGGETQYF. In DNA form, the CDR3 reads TGCGCCAGCAGCTACGGCTGGGGGACAGGGGGAGAGACCCAGTACTTC.

This clone was seen a handful of times. The chain links TRBV7-8 to TRBJ1-1, with a tentative D call TRBD1 (6 bases). CDR1 is SGHVS and CDR2 is FQNEAQ in the germline V gene. V was pared by 5 bases and J by 2 bases, with 15 bases between. The CDR3 is 15 amino acids. The CDR3 loop is CASSPPGHKNTEAFF. In DNA, the CDR3 is TGTGCCAGCAGCCCCCCGGGACATAAAAACACTGAAGCTTTCTTT.

This clone was recorded a few times. The chain couples TRBV5-5 to TRBJ1-5; D gene ambiguous. V gave up 1 base and J gave up 1 base, with 9 bases separating them. The CDR3 is made up of 15 amino acids. Germline V gives CDR1 SGHKS, CDR2 YYEKEE (reference sequence). This CDR3 is CASSLRSESNQPQHF. The CDR3 DNA reads as TGTGCCAGCAGCTTGAGGTCAGAGAGCAATCAGCCCCAGCATTTT.

The chain has TRBV7-2 and TRBJ2-3; a weak D match, TRBD1 (5 bases). CDR3 length: 16 amino acids. V lost 2 bases and J 5 bases, leaving 17 bases between the germline ends. The germline gives CDR1 SGHTA, CDR2 FQGNSA. CDR3 amino acids: CASSLRGSRAIDTQYF. CDR3 in DNA: TGTGCCAGCAGCTTAAGGGGCTCTCGAGCAATAGATACGCAGTATTTT.

The J gene is TRBJ1-6, the V gene TRBV15; a weak D match, TRBD1 (6 bases). This CDR3 is built from 16 residues. Per the germline V gene, CDR1 is LNHNV and CDR2 is YYDKDF (reference sequence). The germline V and J ends were trimmed by 3 bases and 4 bases, with 13 bases remaining between them. CDR3 sequence: CATSRVGGTYNSPLHF. The CDR3 DNA follows: TGTGCCACCAGCAGGGTGGGGGGCACATATAATTCACCCCTCCACTTT.